The 2 T cell receptor beta chains below come from one sample, sequenced in a study of CD8+CD57+ T cells in acquired aplastic anemia. Using genomic DNA as the template, TCR beta VDJ and CDR3 profiling was carried out. TCRdb itself ran the reads through MiXCR, one entry per CDR3 protein. Of hundreds of thousands of distinct CDR3 sequences in the sample, under 80% were seen once. What was sequenced was sorted CD4+, CD8+, or CD8+CD57+ T cells (not recorded which) from PBMCs. The receptors come from a human donor in good health, serving as a control.

J is TRBJ1-2 and V is TRBV12-3 or TRBV12-4; D uncertain. Deletions cut 5 bases from V and 5 bases from J, with 12 bases between. The CDR3 length is 13 residues. This CDR3 reads CASSGEGDYGYTF. CDR3 sequence (DNA): TGTGCCAGCAGTGGCGAAGGTGATTATGGCTACACCTTC.

This clonotype showed up many times. CDR3 DNA sequence: TGTGCCAGCACCCTATTTGGTGGGGGACTGTTTTTT. It yields the protein CASTLFGGGLFF. The chain couples TRBV5-5 to TRBJ1-4; D possibly corresponds to TRBD1 (5 bases). Germline V gene data show CDR1 as SGHKS and CDR2 as YYEKEE (reference sequence). With 6 bases removed from V and 13 bases from J, the gap between germline ends came to 16 bases. The CDR3 has 12 residues.